This T cell receptor (beta chain) was observed in a study of cytomegalovirus exposure and HLA in healthy donors. This CDR3 has 16 amino acids. V shed 1 base and J shed 6 bases, with 13 bases lying between them. The germline CDR1 and CDR2 sequences are MGHRA and YSYEKL. 13 Jbeta primers and 60 Vbeta primers were used for the PCR. Profiling relied on immunoSEQ multiplex PCR, and the TCRdb table lists in-frame clones only, not all of them. This sample has about 150,000 clones, with more than 60% found just once. The rearrangement joins TRBV4-1 to TRBJ1-6; possibly TRBD1 for D (6 bases). The sequenced sample consisted of PBMCs. The receptor was isolated from a woman under 40 in good health and CMV-seronegative. CDR3 sequence reads: CASSQVPTGFNSPLHF. Here the CDR3 DNA reads TGCGCCAGCAGCCAAGTCCCGACAGGTTTTAATTCACCCCTCCACTTT.